This T cell receptor (beta chain) was captured in a study of graft-versus-host responses after intestinal transplantation (dated by TCRdb to the early 2020s). At the level of the whole study: The transplants that recipients received were multivisceral, liver-intestinal, or isolated intestinal. To identify alloreactive clones, pre-transplant mixed lymphocyte reaction products were sequenced and compared with unstimulated pre-transplant donor and recipient T cells. Every recipient was given anti-thymocyte globulin induction, then maintenance tacrolimus and steroids for roughly 3 years. Rather than being sequenced by the commercial service, samples from a few later patients were sequenced in-house on an Illumina MiSeq and processed with MiXCR. Graft-versus-host and host-versus-graft alloreactive T cell clones were tracked in the graft, circulation and bone marrow after intestinal transplantation using bulk TCR-beta CDR3 sequencing. The cohort enrolled 24 intestinal transplant recipients, one of whom was a retransplant, and a few patients without pretransplant specimens were excluded. Donor T cell macrochimerism was defined as a peak of at least 4% donor T cells among recipient peripheral blood mononuclear cells.

Worth noting for this clone: Its recognized antigen is unknown. The input lacks base qualities; no much larger clone sits a single base away.

Taken with the paper, the label for time point translates to: cells obtained before transplantation from donor or recipient. CD3+CD4+ and CD3+CD8+ populations were FACS-sorted from unstimulated pre-transplant donor and recipient cells taken from spleen or lymph nodes. The library was produced with the immunoSEQ multiplex PCR assay. For most patients, genomic DNA was isolated with the Qiagen DNeasy Blood and Tissue Kit and sent frozen to Adaptive Biotechnologies for TCR sequencing. For most patients, genomic DNA was subjected to high-throughput TCR-beta CDR3 sequencing by Adaptive Biotechnologies. The authors' pipeline ran thus. Adaptive's ImmunoSEQ software was the source of the TCR sequencing data for 15 to 20 patients, while a few other patients were processed with MiXCR and VDJtools. CD4 versus CD8 sorting errors were corrected by removing sequences found in both subsets at a frequency ratio below 5:1. CDR3 nucleotide sequences shared between donor and recipient were removed because their origin could not be assigned. To be classed as alloreactive, a clone needed at least 2-fold expansion over unstimulated cells and a minimum CFSE-low frequency of 0.002% (template counts) or 0.001% (read counts). A clone was considered mappable if detected in the sequenced pre-transplant spleen, lymph node, or MLR CFSE-low populations of the donor or recipient. The cumulative frequency of alloreactive clones was calculated as a percentage of all sequences, weighted by copy number. The immuneACCESS repertoire file appears here via TCRdb, limited to in-frame rearrangements. These files lack a portion of the clones; in checked studies, under half of the deficit traces to unresolved V genes, and the cause of the others is not known. That table is the source of V, J and clone size, and D and trimming were worked out from the DNA. Present in this sample are about 86,000 clones, about four fifths of which were seen just once. The ten biggest clones cover 17% of the sample.

The V end loses 5 bases and the J end loses 3 bases, and a stretch of 16 bases separates them. The CDR3 goes from the cysteine to the phenylalanine over 15 residues. Only the CDR3 portion is preserved as DNA: 45 bases, with reading frame beginning at the first base. From the germline V gene (reference sequence), CDR1 is LNHDA and CDR2 is SQIVND. General conclusions and limits of the study: Peak levels of circulating GvH clones were associated with declines in HvG clones early after transplant. Conclusions were limited by the relatively low number and heterogeneity of intestinal transplant patients. In patients with donor T cell macrochimerism, the allografts had high GvH to HvG T cell clonal ratios. GvH clones were detected in recipient bone marrow, and some of these GvH clones were observed earlier in ileal mucosa or blood, consistent with an intestinal mucosal origin.

The sequence joins TRBV19 to TRBJ1-1; TRBD1 might be the D gene, on 6 matching bases. The TCR comes from a human donor who received an intestinal transplant. The sequenced sample was unstimulated CD8+ T cells sorted from spleen or lymph node cells, obtained before intestinal transplant. The nucleotide sequence reads TGTGCCAGTAGTCCTGTGTGGGCAGGGGACACTGAAGCTTTCTTT. The encoded protein is CASSPVWAGDTEAFF.